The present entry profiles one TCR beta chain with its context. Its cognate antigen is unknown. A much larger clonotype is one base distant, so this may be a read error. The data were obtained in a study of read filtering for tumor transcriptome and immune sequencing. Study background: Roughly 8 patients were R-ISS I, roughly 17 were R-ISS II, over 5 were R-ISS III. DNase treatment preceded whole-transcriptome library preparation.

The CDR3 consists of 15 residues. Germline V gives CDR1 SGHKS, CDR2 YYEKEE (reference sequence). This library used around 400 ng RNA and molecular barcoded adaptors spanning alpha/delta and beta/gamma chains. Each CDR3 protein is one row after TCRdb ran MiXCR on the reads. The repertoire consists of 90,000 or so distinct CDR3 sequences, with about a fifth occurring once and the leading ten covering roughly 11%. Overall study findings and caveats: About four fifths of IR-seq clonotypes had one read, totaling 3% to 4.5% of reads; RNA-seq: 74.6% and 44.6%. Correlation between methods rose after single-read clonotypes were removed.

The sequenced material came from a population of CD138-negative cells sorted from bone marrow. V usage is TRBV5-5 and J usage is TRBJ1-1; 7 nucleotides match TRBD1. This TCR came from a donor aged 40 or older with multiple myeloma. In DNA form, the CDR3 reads TGTGCCAGCAACTTGTGGGGCAACCGGGACAGTGAAGCTTTCTTT. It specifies CASNLWGNRDSEAFF.